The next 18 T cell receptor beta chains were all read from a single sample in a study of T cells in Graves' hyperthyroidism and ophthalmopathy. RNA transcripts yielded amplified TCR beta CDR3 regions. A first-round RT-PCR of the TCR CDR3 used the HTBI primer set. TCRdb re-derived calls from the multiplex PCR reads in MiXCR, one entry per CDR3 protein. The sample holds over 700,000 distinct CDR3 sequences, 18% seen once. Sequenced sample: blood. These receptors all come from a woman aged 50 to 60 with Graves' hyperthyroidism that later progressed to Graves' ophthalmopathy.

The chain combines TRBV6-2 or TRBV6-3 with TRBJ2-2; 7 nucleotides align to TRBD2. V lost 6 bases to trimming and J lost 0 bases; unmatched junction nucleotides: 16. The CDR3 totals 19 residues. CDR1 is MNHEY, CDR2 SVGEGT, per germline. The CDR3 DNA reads TGTGCCAGCAGACTCCCTTCCGGGACTAAATATTCGAACACCGGGGAGCTGTTTTTT. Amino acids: CASRLPSGTKYSNTGELFF.

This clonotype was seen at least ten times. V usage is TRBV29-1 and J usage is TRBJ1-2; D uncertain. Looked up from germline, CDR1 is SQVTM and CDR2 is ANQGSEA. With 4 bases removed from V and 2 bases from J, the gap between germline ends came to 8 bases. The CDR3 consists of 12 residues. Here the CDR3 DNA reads TGCAGCGTTGTGGCAGAGAACTATGGCTACACCTTC. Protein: CSVVAENYGYTF.

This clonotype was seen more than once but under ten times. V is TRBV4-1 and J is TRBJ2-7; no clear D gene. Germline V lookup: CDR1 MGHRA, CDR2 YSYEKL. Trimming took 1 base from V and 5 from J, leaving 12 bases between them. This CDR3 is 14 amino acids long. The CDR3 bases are TGCGCCAGCAGCCAAGCCTCCAGCTACCACGAGCAGTACTTC. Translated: CASSQASSYHEQYF.

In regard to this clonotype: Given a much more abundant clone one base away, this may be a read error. Here the CDR3 DNA reads TGTGCCAGCAACCTCCTCCCAGCGAACACCGGGGAGCTGCTTTTT. Its translation is CASNLLPANTGELLF. The rearrangement uses TRBV11-2 and TRBJ2-2, with D perhaps TRBD2 (5 bases). The CDR3 consists of 15 residues. Germline CDR1 is SGHAT and CDR2 is FQNNGV.

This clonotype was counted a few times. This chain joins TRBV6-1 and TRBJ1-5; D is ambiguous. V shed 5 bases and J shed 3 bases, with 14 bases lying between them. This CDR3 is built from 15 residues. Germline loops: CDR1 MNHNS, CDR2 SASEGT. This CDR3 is CASSSLDADNQPQHF. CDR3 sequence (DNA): TGTGCCAGCAGTAGCCTTGACGCGGACAATCAGCCCCAGCATTTT.

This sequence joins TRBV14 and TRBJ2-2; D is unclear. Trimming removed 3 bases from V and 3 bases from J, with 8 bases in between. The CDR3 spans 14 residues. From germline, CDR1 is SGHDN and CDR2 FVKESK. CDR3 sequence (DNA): TGTGCCAGCAGCCAGGGTTTGGACACCGGGGAGCTGTTTTTT. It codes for CASSQGLDTGELFF.

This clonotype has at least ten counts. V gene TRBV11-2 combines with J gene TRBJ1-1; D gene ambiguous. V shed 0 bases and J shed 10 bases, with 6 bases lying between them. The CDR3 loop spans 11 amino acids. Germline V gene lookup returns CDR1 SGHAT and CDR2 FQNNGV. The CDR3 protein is CASSLDSGAFF. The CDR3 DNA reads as TGTGCCAGCAGCTTAGATAGCGGAGCTTTCTTT.

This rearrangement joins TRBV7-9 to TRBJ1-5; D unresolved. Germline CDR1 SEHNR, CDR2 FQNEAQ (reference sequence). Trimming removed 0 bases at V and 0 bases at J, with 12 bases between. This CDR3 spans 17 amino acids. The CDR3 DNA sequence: TGTGCCAGCAGCTTAGCGGTCGGGGAATATAGCAATCAGCCCCAGCATTTT. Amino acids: CASSLAVGEYSNQPQHF. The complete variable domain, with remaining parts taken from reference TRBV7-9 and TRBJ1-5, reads DTGVSQNPRHKITKRGQNVTFRCDPISEHNRLYWYRQTLGQGPEFLTYFQNEAQLEKSRLLSDRFSAERPKGSFSTLEIQRTEQGDSAMYLCASSLAVGEYSNQPQHFGDGTRLSIL.

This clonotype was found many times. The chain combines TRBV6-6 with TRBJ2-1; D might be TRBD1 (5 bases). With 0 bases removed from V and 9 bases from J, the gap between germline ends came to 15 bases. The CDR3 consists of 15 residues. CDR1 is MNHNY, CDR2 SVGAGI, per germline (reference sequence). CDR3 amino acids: CASSYSGQGTTEQFF. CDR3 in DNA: TGTGCCAGCAGTTACTCGGGCCAGGGTACCACTGAGCAGTTCTTC.

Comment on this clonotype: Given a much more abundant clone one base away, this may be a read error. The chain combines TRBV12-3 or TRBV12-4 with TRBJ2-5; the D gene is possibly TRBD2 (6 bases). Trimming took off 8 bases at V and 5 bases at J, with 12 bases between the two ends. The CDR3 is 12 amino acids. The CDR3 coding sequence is TGTGCCAGCGCCGGGGGTTGGGAGACCCAGTACTTC. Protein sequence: CASAGGWETQYF.

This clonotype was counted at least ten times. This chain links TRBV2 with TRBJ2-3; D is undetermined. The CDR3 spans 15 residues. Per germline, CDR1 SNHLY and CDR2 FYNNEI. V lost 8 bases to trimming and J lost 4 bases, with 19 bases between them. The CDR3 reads CASPFGSRISDTQYF. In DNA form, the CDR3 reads TGTGCCAGCCCGTTTGGGTCCAGAATTTCAGATACGCAGTATTTT.

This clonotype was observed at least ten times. The CDR3 is CASTVATEAFF. The DNA of the CDR3 is TGTGCCAGCACGGTTGCCACTGAAGCTTTCTTT. J is TRBJ1-1 and V is TRBV6-1, with D unclear. V was clipped by 7 bases and J by 4 bases, with 7 bases between them. Germline lookup yields CDR1 MNHNS and CDR2 SASEGT. The CDR3 is made up of 11 amino acids.

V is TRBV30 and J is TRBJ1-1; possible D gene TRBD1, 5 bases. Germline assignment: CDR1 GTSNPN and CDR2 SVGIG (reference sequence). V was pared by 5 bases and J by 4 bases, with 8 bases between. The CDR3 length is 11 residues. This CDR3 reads CAWAGSTEAFF. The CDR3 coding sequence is TGTGCCTGGGCAGGGTCCACTGAAGCTTTCTTT. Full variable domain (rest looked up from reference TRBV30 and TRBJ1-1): SQTIHQWPATLVQPVGSPLSLECTVEGTSNPNLYWYRQAAGRGLQLLFYSVGIGQISSEVPQNLSASRPQDRQFILSSKKLLLSDSGFYLCAWAGSTEAFFGQGTRLTVV.

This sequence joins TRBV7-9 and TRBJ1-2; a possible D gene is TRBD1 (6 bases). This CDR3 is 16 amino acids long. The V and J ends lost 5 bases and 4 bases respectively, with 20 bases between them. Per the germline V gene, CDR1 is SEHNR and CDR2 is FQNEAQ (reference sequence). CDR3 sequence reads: CASSPTEGVPTYGYTF. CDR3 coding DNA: TGTGCCAGCAGCCCAACAGAGGGGGTCCCAACCTATGGCTACACCTTC.

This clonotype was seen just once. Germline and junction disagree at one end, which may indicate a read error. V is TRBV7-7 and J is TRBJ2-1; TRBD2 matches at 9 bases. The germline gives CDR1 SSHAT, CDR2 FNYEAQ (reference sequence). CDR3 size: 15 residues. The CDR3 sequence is CASSPLAGGLYEQFF. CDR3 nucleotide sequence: TGTGCTAGCAGCCCTCTCGCGGGGGGGCTCTATGAGCAGTTCTTC.

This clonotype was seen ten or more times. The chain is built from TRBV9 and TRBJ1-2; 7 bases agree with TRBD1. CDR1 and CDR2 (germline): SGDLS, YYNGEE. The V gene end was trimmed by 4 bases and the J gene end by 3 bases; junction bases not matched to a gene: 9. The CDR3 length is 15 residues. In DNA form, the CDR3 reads TGTGCCAGCAGCTTAGGGGACAGTGGGGACTATGGCTACACCTTC. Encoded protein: CASSLGDSGDYGYTF.

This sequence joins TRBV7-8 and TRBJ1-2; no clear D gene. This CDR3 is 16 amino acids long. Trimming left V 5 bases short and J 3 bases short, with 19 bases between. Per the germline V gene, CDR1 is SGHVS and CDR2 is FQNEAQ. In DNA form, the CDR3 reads TGTGCCAGCAGCGTCCGACACACCCCGAGCGACTATGGCTACACCTTC. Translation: CASSVRHTPSDYGYTF.

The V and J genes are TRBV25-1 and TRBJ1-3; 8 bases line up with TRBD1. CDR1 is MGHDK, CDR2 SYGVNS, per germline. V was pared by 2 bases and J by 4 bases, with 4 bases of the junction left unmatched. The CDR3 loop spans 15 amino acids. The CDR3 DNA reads TGTGCCAGCAGTGAAGGACAGGGTCCAGGAAACACCATATATTTT. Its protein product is CASSEGQGPGNTIYF.